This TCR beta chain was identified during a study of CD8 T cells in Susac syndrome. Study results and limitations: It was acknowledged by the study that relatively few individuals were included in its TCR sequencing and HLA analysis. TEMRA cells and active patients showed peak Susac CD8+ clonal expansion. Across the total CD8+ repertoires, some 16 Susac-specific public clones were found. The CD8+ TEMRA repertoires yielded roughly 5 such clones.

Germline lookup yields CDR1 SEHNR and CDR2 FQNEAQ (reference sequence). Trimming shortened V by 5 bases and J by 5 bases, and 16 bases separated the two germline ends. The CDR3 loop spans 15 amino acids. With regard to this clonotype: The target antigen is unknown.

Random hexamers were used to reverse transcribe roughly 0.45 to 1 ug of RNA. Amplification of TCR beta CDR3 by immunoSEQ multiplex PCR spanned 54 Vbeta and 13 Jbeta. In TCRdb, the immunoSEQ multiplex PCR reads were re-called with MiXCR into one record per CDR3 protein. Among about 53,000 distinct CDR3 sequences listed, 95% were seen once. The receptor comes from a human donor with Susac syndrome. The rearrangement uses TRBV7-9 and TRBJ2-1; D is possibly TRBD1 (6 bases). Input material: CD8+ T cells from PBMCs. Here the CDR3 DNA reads TGTGCCAGCAGCCACGGACAGAATCCAAACAATGAGCAGTTCTTC. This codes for CASSHGQNPNNEQFF.